The clone carrying this TCR beta chain has just one count. Its matching antigen is unknown. This entry is derived from a study of T cells in Graves' hyperthyroidism and ophthalmopathy. About the study: The initial diagnosis was the point when peripheral blood was collected, ahead of any treatment.

The study's findings and limits: Appearing also in blood were most of the thyroid clonotypes expanded above 0.001. Ophthalmopathy was model-predicted a median around 6.7 months pre-onset.

The CDR3 runs 14 residues. Germline loops: CDR1 DFQATT, CDR2 SNEGSKA (reference sequence). V was shortened by 0 bases and J by 1 base, with 7 bases between the two germline ends. What was amplified from RNA transcripts were TCR beta CDR3 regions. The primer set for the first-round RT-PCR of the TCR CDR3 was HTBI. A single record per CDR3 protein comes from TCRdb applying MiXCR to the multiplex PCR reads. The sample shows over 250,000 distinct CDR3 sequences, approximately 26% of them seen only once. The chain has TRBV20-1 and TRBJ1-3; the D gene is possibly TRBD1 (5 bases). The TCR sequence derives from a man aged 35 to 55 with Graves' hyperthyroidism that later progressed to Graves' ophthalmopathy. The sequenced material came from blood. The CDR3 spells CSARDYRSGNTIYF. Here the CDR3 DNA reads TGCAGTGCTAGAGATTACAGGTCTGGAAACACCATATATTTT.